This T cell receptor (beta chain) originates from a study of T cell repertoires in cytomegalovirus infection (dated by TCRdb to the late 2010s). For context, the study as a whole: Alongside well-studied HLA-B-restricted epitopes, the peptide stimulations were aimed at recently identified HLA-C-restricted CMV epitopes, whose presentation resists viral immunomodulation. Donor HLA type was relevant to the analysis, as public TCR beta signatures indicated carriage of CMV infection together with the matching HLA type.

V trim: 5 bases; J trim: 4 bases; unmatched bases: 6. The cysteine opens and the phenylalanine closes a CDR3 of 13 amino acids. Only the CDR3 region is kept as DNA, spanning 39 bases read in frame from base 1. According to the germline V gene (reference sequence), CDR1 reads DFQATT and CDR2 reads SNEGSKA. Sequenced using an Illumina HiSeq 1500. TCRdb reprocessed the public reads (quality trimming at Q25 with fastp, clone calling with MiXCR) and kept in-frame beta chains. For every CDR3 protein sequence, its rows merge into one entry that carries the most common genes and DNA. This sample is represented by about a million distinct CDR3 sequences; about a third of them were singletons. 13% of the sample belongs to the ten largest clones. Summary of the overall study and its limitations: The ex vivo response was dominated by HLA-C-restricted CMV-specific TCR beta clonotypes, which also provided the single most frequent clonotype in two of eight donors. Cumulative frequency of public TCR beta family members discriminated carriers of CMV infection plus the relevant HLA type in this cohort and an independent roughly 340-donor cohort.

Notes on this clonotype: Its antigen target is currently unknown. No base qualities exist here, and no much larger clone lies one base off it.

The treatment or condition label, read with the paper, signifies: in vitro stimulation with specific CMV peptide epitopes to enrich CMV-specific T cells. The chain couples TRBV20-1 to TRBJ2-5; 8 nucleotides in the junction match TRBD1. The material was cultured CD8+ T cells from PBMCs, obtained from culture after CMV antigen stimulation. This receptor was obtained from a human donor in good health (CMV status not recorded). Some clones in this sample may be carry-over from other donors' samples. The nucleotide sequence reads as follows: TGCAGTGCTTCAGGGGGCGTGACAGAGACCCAGTACTTC. Translated, it reads CSASGGVTETQYF.